Following are 28 T cell receptor beta chains from one sample sequenced in a study of response to subunit inactivated influenza vaccine. TCRdb passed the RT-PCR reads through MiXCR, listing each CDR3 protein once. This table holds about 650,000 distinct CDR3 sequences, about a sixth found once. This specimen consisted of PBMCs from blood, obtained less than 13 days after vaccination. The receptor source for this set is a man aged 45-60 years who received an inactivated influenza vaccine.

This clonotype was counted ten times or more. This rearrangement joins TRBV28 to TRBJ2-2, with TRBD1 matching 9 bases. Per the germline V gene, CDR1 is MDHEN and CDR2 is SYDVKM. This CDR3 spans 16 amino acids. Trimming took 4 bases from V and 6 from J; bases not matched to a gene: 9. Here the CDR3 DNA reads TGTGCCAGCAGTTGGCCGGGACAGGGCCTGTCCGGGGAGCTGTTTTTT. Translated: CASSWPGQGLSGELFF. Full variable domain (remainder filled in from reference TRBV28 and TRBJ2-2): DVKVTQSSRYLVKRTGEKVFLECVQDMDHENMFWYRQDPGLGLRLIYFSYDVKMKEKGDIPEGYSVSREKKERFSLILESASTNQTSMYLCASSWPGQGLSGELFFGEGSRLTVL.

The chain combines TRBV20-1 with TRBJ2-3; no definite D call. Trimming left V 3 bases short and J 6 bases short, with 13 bases between. Per the germline V gene, CDR1 is DFQATT and CDR2 is SNEGSKA (reference sequence). There are 13 residues in the CDR3. CDR3 DNA: TGCAGTGCTAGGTTACTCGGGCCGGATACGCAGTATTTT. Protein sequence: CSARLLGPDTQYF.

The rearrangement joins TRBV3-1 to TRBJ1-4; no clear D gene. Germline V gene data show CDR1 as LGHDT and CDR2 as YNNKEL (reference sequence). The V end lost 1 base, the J end lost 4 bases, and 4 bases lay between the germline ends. The CDR3 is made up of 13 amino acids. CDR3 amino acids: CASSQVSNEKLFF. In DNA form, the CDR3 reads TGTGCCAGCAGCCAAGTGAGTAATGAAAAACTGTTTTTT.

This clonotype has only a few counts. V and J are TRBV7-9 and TRBJ2-4; 7 bases line up with TRBD1. Germline assignment: CDR1 SEHNR and CDR2 FQNEAQ (reference sequence). CDR3 length equals 15 residues. Losses at the gene ends were 3 bases for V and 5 bases for J; bases not matched to a gene: 7. CDR3 DNA sequence: TGTGCCAGCAGCTTCCAGACAGGGCATCAAAACATTCAGTACTTC. Translating gives CASSFQTGHQNIQYF.

This clonotype came up many times. The chain recombines TRBV5-1 with TRBJ2-1, with a possible D match to TRBD2 (5 bases). Germline values: CDR1 SGHRS, CDR2 YFSETQ. Trimming removed 0 bases at V and 6 bases at J, with 16 bases between. The CDR3 runs 16 residues. Here the CDR3 DNA reads TGCGCCAGCAGCTTGGACGTGGTAGCCGGGATCAATGAGCAGTTCTTC. As protein: CASSLDVVAGINEQFF.

There are many counts of this clonotype. The CDR3 loop is CASRITGGGYTF. In nucleotides, the CDR3 is TGTGCCAGCAGAATTACAGGGGGAGGCTACACCTTC. J is TRBJ1-2 and V is TRBV12-3 or TRBV12-4, with 8 bases aligning to TRBD1. The trim removed 6 bases at V and 8 bases at J, leaving 5 bases unmatched. This CDR3 has 12 residues.

This clonotype was counted ten times or more. The chain employs TRBV12-3 or TRBV12-4 and TRBJ1-6; D gene ambiguous. V lost 6 bases, J lost 7 bases, and 13 bases lay in between. CDR3 length: 14 residues. CDR3 sequence reads: CASSPPGRNSPLHF. CDR3 nucleotides: TGTGCCAGCAGCCCCCCGGGTCGAAATTCACCCCTCCACTTT.

This clonotype has ten or more counts. The chain joins TRBV6-2 or TRBV6-3 to TRBJ2-3; D is possibly TRBD1 (6 bases). This CDR3 comprises 12 residues. Per the germline V gene, CDR1 is MNHEY and CDR2 is SVGEGT. The V end lost 0 bases, the J end lost 15 bases, and 13 bases lay between the germline ends. The CDR3 DNA reads TGTGCCAGCAGTTACTCCTCTTTCGGGACATATTTT. Translated: CASSYSSFGTYF.

This clonotype was seen a handful of times. The genes are TRBV7-8 and TRBJ2-3; no firm D call. The CDR3 is made up of 12 amino acids. The germline gives CDR1 SGHVS, CDR2 FQNEAQ. Deletions cut 2 bases from V and 5 bases from J, with 5 bases between. The CDR3 here is CASSLTVDTQYF. CDR3 in DNA: TGTGCCAGCAGCTTAACTGTAGATACGCAGTATTTT. The variable domain in full, with the rest retrieved from reference TRBV7-8 and TRBJ2-3, is GAGVSQSPRYKVAKRGQDVALRCDPISGHVSLFWYQQALGQGPEFLTYFQNEAQLDKSGLPSDRFFAERPEGSVSTLKIQRTQQEDSAVYLCASSLTVDTQYFGPGTRLTVL.

This clonotype was detected a few times. The chain combines TRBV5-5 with TRBJ2-5, with D perhaps assigned TRBD1 or TRBD2 (5 bases each). The CDR3 contains 13 residues. The germline V gene has CDR1 SGHKS and CDR2 YYEKEE (reference sequence). The V end lost 5 bases, the J end lost 2 bases, and 10 bases lay between the germline ends. The CDR3, as DNA: TGTGCCAGCAGGCCGGGGCAACAAGAGACCCAGTACTTC. As protein: CASRPGQQETQYF. Full variable domain (remainder filled in from reference TRBV5-5 and TRBJ2-5): DAGVTQSPTHLIKTRGQQVTLRCSPISGHKSVSWYQQVLGQGPQFIFQYYEKEERGRGNFPDRFSARQFPNYSSELNVNALLLGDSALYLCASRPGQQETQYFGPGTRLLVL.

In this sample, this clonotype turned up many times. The CDR3: CAIRGAISTDTQYF. CDR3 DNA sequence: TGTGCCATCAGGGGAGCCATCTCGACAGATACGCAGTATTTT. This chain uses TRBV10-3 with TRBJ2-3, with D tentatively TRBD2 (5 bases). The CDR3 runs 14 residues. V lost 6 bases, J lost 3 bases, and 13 bases lay in between. Per germline, CDR1 ENHRY and CDR2 SYGVKD.

V and J are TRBV20-1 and TRBJ2-3; D unclear. The CDR3 spans 15 residues. V lost 0 bases and J lost 3, with 13 bases in between. From germline, CDR1 is DFQATT and CDR2 SNEGSKA (reference sequence). CDR3 residues: CSARDLLAVTDTQYF. CDR3 in DNA: TGCAGTGCTAGAGATCTTTTGGCCGTAACAGATACGCAGTATTTT.

The chain carries TRBV7-6 and TRBJ1-4; perhaps TRBD1 as D (6 bases). The CDR3 is 15 residues long. V was pared by 4 bases and J by 5 bases, with 14 bases between. CDR1 is SGHVS, CDR2 FNYEAQ, per germline. The CDR3 region is CASSSQITGNEKLFF. The CDR3 region has the DNA TGTGCCAGCAGCTCCCAAATCACAGGGAATGAAAAACTGTTTTTT.

This clonotype was seen only a few times. This chain joins TRBV3-1 and TRBJ2-2; a possible D gene is TRBD1 (6 bases). Germline V gene sequence: CDR1 LGHDT, CDR2 YNNKEL (reference sequence). This CDR3 has 16 amino acids. V was shortened by 1 base and J by 3 bases, with 12 bases between the two germline ends. The CDR3 loop is CASSQAGTIYTGELFF. CDR3 DNA: TGTGCCAGCAGCCAAGCCGGGACAATCTACACCGGGGAGCTGTTTTTT.

This clonotype was detected a few times. V and J are TRBV20-1 and TRBJ1-1; D possibly corresponds to TRBD1 (5 bases). This CDR3 is built from 12 residues. The V end was cut by 3 bases, the J end by 1 base, with 6 bases between. Germline V gives CDR1 DFQATT, CDR2 SNEGSKA (reference sequence). The CDR3 DNA reads as TGCAGTGCTAGCCAGGGGAACACTGAAGCTTTCTTT. Amino acids: CSASQGNTEAFF.

DNA for the CDR3: TGCAGTGCTACCCGGACAGGGGGCGCCGGGGAGCTGTTTTTT. Protein sequence: CSATRTGGAGELFF. The V and J genes are TRBV20-1 and TRBJ2-2; 11 bases fit TRBD1. The CDR3 covers 14 residues. Germline CDR1 DFQATT, CDR2 SNEGSKA (reference sequence). The J segment lost 6 bases and the V segment lost 4 bases, leaving 4 bases of the junction unmatched.

This clonotype has just a few counts. This sequence joins TRBV20-1 and TRBJ2-4, with 10 bases matching TRBD2. The V gene end was trimmed by 3 bases and the J gene end by 3 bases; junction bases not matched to a gene: 5. CDR3 length: 15 residues. Per the germline V gene, CDR1 is DFQATT and CDR2 is SNEGSKA (reference sequence). CDR3 bases: TGCAGTGCTAGTGGAGTAGCGGGGGGCAAAAACATTCAGTACTTC. Its protein is CSASGVAGGKNIQYF.

This clonotype was observed a few times. The J gene is TRBJ1-1, the V gene TRBV12-3 or TRBV12-4, with D hard to call. The CDR3 sequence is 13 residues long. V dropped 10 bases and J dropped 0 bases, with 12 bases sitting between them. CDR3 loop: CATTGELNTEAFF. The CDR3 DNA reads as TGTGCCACGACGGGAGAATTGAACACTGAAGCTTTCTTT.

This clonotype was detected a few times. V and J are TRBV7-9 and TRBJ2-1; 8 bases map to TRBD1. This CDR3 region has 14 residues. The J segment lost 4 bases and the V segment lost 3 bases, leaving 2 bases of the junction unmatched. Germline V gene lookup returns CDR1 SEHNR and CDR2 FQNEAQ (reference sequence). The CDR3 nucleotides are TGTGCCAGCAGCTTTCAGGGGGCATACAATGAGCAGTTCTTC. It yields the protein CASSFQGAYNEQFF. The full variable domain, in which reference TRBV7-9 and TRBJ2-1 provide the parts outside the CDR3, is DTGVSQNPRHKITKRGQNVTFRCDPISEHNRLYWYRQTLGQGPEFLTYFQNEAQLEKSRLLSDRFSAERPKGSFSTLEIQRTEQGDSAMYLCASSFQGAYNEQFFGPGTRLTVL.

This clonotype was seen a handful of times. V is TRBV9 and J is TRBJ2-7; TRBD2 aligns across 12 bases. Germline assignment: CDR1 SGDLS and CDR2 YYNGEE. The CDR3 covers 15 residues. Unmatched junction bases numbered 5, after V lost 2 bases and J lost 5 bases. The CDR3, as DNA: TGTGCCAGCAGCGTGGGACTAGCGGGTTTACACGAGCAGTACTTC. Amino acid sequence: CASSVGLAGLHEQYF.

This chain uses TRBV10-3 with TRBJ2-3; possibly TRBD2 for D (5 bases). V dropped 3 bases and J dropped 0 bases, with 7 bases sitting between them. The CDR3 consists of 14 residues. Germline V gene lookup returns CDR1 ENHRY and CDR2 SYGVKD. CDR3 coding DNA: TGTGCCATCAGTGACGGCGGGAGCACAGATACGCAGTATTTT. This encodes CAISDGGSTDTQYF.

This clonotype was counted a few times. This rearrangement joins TRBV4-3 to TRBJ2-1; perhaps D is TRBD1 or TRBD2 (5 bases each). V lost 0 bases, J lost 15 bases, and 21 bases lay in between. CDR1 and CDR2 (germline): LGHNA, YSLEER. CDR3 size: 15 residues. In DNA, the CDR3 is TGCGCCAGCAGCCAAGAGACCTACGGGGCGGCGAGCCGGTTCTTC. Translated, it gives CASSQETYGAASRFF.

The chain employs TRBV4-3 and TRBJ1-2, with D hard to call. The germline V gene has CDR1 LGHNA and CDR2 YSLEER. The CDR3 has 15 residues. V was cut by 0 bases and J by 4 bases, with 12 bases left in between. The CDR3, as DNA: TGCGCCAGCAGCCAAGATCTGGGTACTCTCTATGGCTACACCTTC. It yields the protein CASSQDLGTLYGYTF.

This clonotype was counted only a few times. This chain links TRBV5-1 with TRBJ2-2; tentative D call: TRBD1 (6 bases). Germline CDR1 and CDR2: SGHRS and YFSETQ. This CDR3 contains 16 residues. The ends were cut back, 0 bases at V and 0 bases at J, with 9 bases in the middle. CDR3: CASSLEGTTNTGELFF. The CDR3 DNA reads as TGCGCCAGCAGCTTGGAAGGGACAACGAACACCGGGGAGCTGTTTTTT.

Details on this clonotype: The junction shows a germline mismatch at one end, possibly a read error. The V and J genes are TRBV20-1 and TRBJ1-1, with a possible D match to TRBD1 (5 bases). The CDR3 length is 16 residues. Germline CDR1 DFQATT, CDR2 SNEGSKA (reference sequence). CDR3 nucleotides: TGCTGTGCTAGAGTCACGGGGCTAAAGTGGAACACTGAAGCTTTCTTT. Translation gives CCARVTGLKWNTEAFF.

This clonotype turned up a few times. The gene calls are TRBV7-9 and TRBJ1-4, with a tentative D call TRBD1 (5 bases). The CDR3 spans 13 residues. V was trimmed by 6 bases and J by 7 bases, leaving 12 bases between them. Germline values: CDR1 SEHNR, CDR2 FQNEAQ (reference sequence). CDR3 DNA: TGTGCCAGCAGAGGGGAGGTTGCTGAAAAACTGTTTTTT. Its translation is CASRGEVAEKLFF.

This chain links TRBV20-1 with TRBJ2-4, with 10 bases aligning to TRBD2. There are 17 residues in the CDR3. Germline V gene data show CDR1 as DFQATT and CDR2 as SNEGSKA (reference sequence). Trimming removed 3 bases from V and 2 bases from J; junction bases left unmatched: 10. As DNA, the CDR3 is TGCAGTGCTAGCTTCCTAGCGGGAGACTTAACCAAAAACATTCAGTACTTC. Amino acid sequence: CSASFLAGDLTKNIQYF.

The chain couples TRBV6-1 to TRBJ1-2; D not certain. From germline, CDR1 is MNHNS and CDR2 SASEGT. V shed 0 bases and J shed 8 bases, with 13 bases lying between them. This CDR3 has 14 residues. CDR3 bases: TGTGCCAGCAGTGAAGCGGGGTTGGGGTCCGGCTACACCTTC. Residues: CASSEAGLGSGYTF.